Many counts were recorded for the clone carrying this T cell receptor beta chain. Its antigen is currently unknown. Time point of the sample: longitudinal time-point 1 (baseline). The unsorted libraries had their origin in 2 million PBMCs stored at -80 C. The data belong to a study of neurological immune-mediated disorders. Regarding the study as a whole: HTLV-1-associated myelopathy led in TCR clonal expansion, while multiple sclerosis ranked lowest, below healthy controls. Expanded clones shared no CDR3 amino acid sequences across subjects, suggesting private repertoires in all groups.

V shed 6 bases and J shed 4 bases, with 19 bases lying between them. Germline CDR1 reads DFQATT; CDR2 reads SNEGSKA (reference sequence). This CDR3 is built from 15 residues. 5'RACE with 10-nucleotide random UMIs generated the cDNA. TCRdb re-analysed the 5' RACE reads in MiXCR, keeping a single row per CDR3 protein. The data contain about 60,000 distinct CDR3 sequences, about 11% of them singletons. The chain links TRBV20-1 to TRBJ1-3; a weak D match, TRBD1 (6 bases). Sequenced material: PBMCs. The source of this sequence is a male donor with HTLV-1-associated myelopathy (HAM/TSP). CDR3 region: CSAPNTGTTGNTIYF. The DNA of the CDR3 is TGCAGTGCCCCGAATACCGGGACAACCGGAAACACCATATATTTT.